The 6 T cell receptor beta chains in this list originate from one sample, sequenced in a study of shared clonotypes between healthy human individuals (dated by TCRdb to about 2020). The library was obtained by the immunoSEQ multiplex PCR assay. TCRdb mirrors the immuneACCESS table, restricted to in-frame sequences. Some clones are absent from its copies; in checked studies, under half trace to an unresolved V gene, and the reason for the others is unknown. Present in this sample are millions of clones, about 95% of which were seen just once. The ten largest clones add up to approximately 1.2% of the sample. CD8 naive samples were CD45RO-negative cells positively selected for CCR7, giving a CD45RA+CCR7+ population that excluded TemRA cells. The specimen sequenced was naive CD8+ T cells sorted from blood. The cell subset or site label of this sample denotes: CD45RA+CCR7+. The receptors originated from a young man in good health.

In DNA form, the CDR3 reads TGTGCCAGCAGCCCATTCGGGGGCTGGGGAAATGAAAAACTGTTTTTT. Translating it yields CASSPFGGWGNEKLFF. This chain joins TRBV7-2 and TRBJ1-4, with D possibly matching TRBD1 (6 bases). CDR1 and CDR2 (germline): SGHTA, FQGNSA. V was pared by 5 bases and J by 5 bases, with 18 bases between. The CDR3 spans 16 residues. Full variable domain (missing parts from reference TRBV7-2 and TRBJ1-4): GAGVSQSPSNKVTEKGKDVELRCDPISGHTALYWYRQSLGQGLEFLIYFQGNSAPDKSGLPSDRFSAERTGGSVSTLTIQRTQQEDSAVYLCASSPFGGWGNEKLFFGSGTQLSVL.

The CDR3 here is CASSYSRGGNNEQYF. DNA for the CDR3: TGTGCCAGCAGTTACTCGAGAGGGGGGAACAACGAGCAGTACTTC. This chain uses TRBV6-5 with TRBJ2-7; TRBD1 or TRBD2 may be the D gene (6 bases each). The CDR3 runs to 15 residues. Germline V gene lookup returns CDR1 MNHEY and CDR2 SVGAGI. V lost 0 bases and J 5 bases, leaving 14 bases between the germline ends.

The chain joins TRBV5-1 to TRBJ2-7, with TRBD1 as a possible D gene (6 bases). CDR3 length: 14 amino acids. Between the trimmed V and J ends, which lost 2 bases and 4 bases, there was a span of 13 bases. Germline-derived CDR1 and CDR2 are SGHRS and YFSETQ. The CDR3 DNA reads TGCGCCAGCAGCTTTGATTTAGGGGGTTACGAGCAGTACTTC. This gives the protein CASSFDLGGYEQYF.

Details on this clone: A much larger clone is a single base away; this may be a read error. The same CDR3 arises from other DNA sequences in this sample as well. CDR3 protein: CSVALSLNTEAFF. The DNA of the CDR3 is TGCAGTGTTGCTTTGTCGTTGAACACTGAAGCTTTCTTT. The chain is built from TRBV29-1 and TRBJ1-1, with D unresolved. Germline assignment: CDR1 SQVTM and CDR2 ANQGSEA. There are 13 residues in the CDR3.

Points on this clone: This CDR3 is also generated by other DNA sequences in the sample. This rearrangement joins TRBV7-9 to TRBJ2-1; D gene ambiguous. Looked up from germline, CDR1 is SEHNR and CDR2 is FQNEAQ (reference sequence). V shed 1 base and J shed 7 bases, with 5 bases lying between them. The CDR3 contains 12 residues. DNA of the CDR3: TGTGCCAGCAGCTTAGGGGTTAATGAGCAGTTCTTC. Protein product: CASSLGVNEQFF.

This chain connects TRBV7-8 to TRBJ2-7; tentatively, D is TRBD2 (6 bases). The CDR3 extends over 17 amino acids. The V end lost 4 bases, the J end lost 0 bases, and 19 bases lay between the germline ends. Germline V gene data show CDR1 as SGHVS and CDR2 as FQNEAQ. Here the CDR3 reads CASSYGGTYPNSYEQYF. CDR3 nucleotide sequence: TGTGCCAGCAGCTACGGAGGGACCTACCCCAACTCCTACGAGCAGTACTTC.